These T cell receptor beta chains were read from a single sample in a study of beta chain features in type 1 diabetes. Profiled with immunoSEQ multiplex PCR; TCRdb holds only in-frame clones, not every one. The sample has around 650,000 clones, 12% seen once. Material: naive CD4+ T cells from blood. Source of these receptors: a man younger than 45 with type 1 diabetes. Each CDR3 is given with its conserved first and last residue. The D gene is left open where the match is weak. Clone size is not always given. Where it is, it says once, few, many or a class for expanded clones.

size,V,J,D,CDR3,DNA
-,TRBV7-2,TRBJ2-5,TRBD1,CASSHQTGPETQYF,TGTGCCAGCAGCCATCAGACAGGGCCTGAGACCCAGTACTTC
few,TRBV4-2,TRBJ2-7,-,CASSQGYEGAYEQYF,TGTGCCAGCAGCCAGGGCTATGAGGGGGCCTACGAGCAGTACTTC
few,TRBV6-5,TRBJ2-1,TRBD2,CASSRGGATNNEQFF,TGTGCCAGCAGCCGCGGGGGGGCAACGAACAATGAGCAGTTCTTC
few,TRBV28,TRBJ1-5,-,CASSGGLDSNQPQHF,TGTGCCAGCAGCGGCGGATTAGATAGCAATCAGCCCCAGCATTTT
-,TRBV14,TRBJ1-1,-,CASSPRGGNTEAFF,TGTGCCAGCAGCCCCAGGGGAGGAAACACTGAAGCTTTCTTT
few,TRBV28,TRBJ1-2,-,CASAQDYGYTF,TGTGCCAGCGCTCAGGACTATGGCTACACCTTC
few,TRBV7-2,TRBJ2-5,TRBD1,CASSAGQAETQYF,TGTGCCAGCAGCGCGGGACAGGCAGAGACCCAGTACTTC
few,TRBV27,TRBJ2-7,-,CASSFEGGYEQYF,TGTGCCAGCAGTTTCGAGGGGGGCTACGAGCAGTACTTC
few,TRBV9,TRBJ1-5,-,CASSVARLGTGAQPQHF,TGTGCCAGCAGCGTAGCTCGATTAGGGACGGGAGCACAGCCCCAGCATTTT
-,TRBV2,TRBJ1-2,-,CASSEGQGAYGYTF,TGTGCCAGCAGTGAAGGGCAGGGAGCCTATGGCTACACCTTC
-,TRBV7-9,TRBJ1-5,-,CASSSNTQPQHF,TGTGCCAGCAGCTCGAATACTCAGCCCCAGCATTTT
-,TRBV7-9,TRBJ2-3,-,CASSSEDTQYF,TGTGCCAGCAGTTCCGAAGATACGCAGTATTTT
-,TRBV7-2,TRBJ1-1,-,CASSLIGNTEAFF,TGTGCCAGCAGCTTAATTGGGAACACTGAAGCTTTCTTT
-,TRBV19,TRBJ2-3,-,CASHGREHTDTQYF,TGTGCCAGCCACGGCAGGGAGCACACAGATACGCAGTATTTT
-,TRBV4-3,TRBJ2-3,-,CASSQEGSRGAQYF,TGCGCCAGCAGCCAAGAAGGTTCACGGGGTGCGCAGTATTTT
-,TRBV5-4,TRBJ1-2,-,CASSPGGRYYGYTF,TGTGCCAGCAGCCCGGGGGGCCGATACTATGGCTACACCTTC
-,TRBV29-1,TRBJ2-3,-,CSVAWAGDTQYF,TGCAGCGTTGCGTGGGCTGGAGATACGCAGTATTTT
-,TRBV18,TRBJ2-5,TRBD1,CASSPNRGSQETQYF,TGTGCCAGCTCACCAAACAGGGGATCTCAAGAGACCCAGTACTTC
few,TRBV6-5,TRBJ1-4,-,CASSHSSLDEKLFF,TGTGCCAGCAGCCACTCATCGTTGGATGAAAAACTGTTTTTT
-,TRBV14,TRBJ2-2,TRBD1,CASSQADRGWDTGELFF,TGTGCCAGCAGCCAAGCGGACAGGGGATGGGACACCGGGGAGCTGTTTTTT
-,TRBV5-1,TRBJ1-6,TRBD1,CASSAQGAQGNSPLHF,TGCGCCAGCAGCGCCCAGGGGGCGCAGGGGAATTCACCCCTCCACTTT
few,TRBV7-2,TRBJ2-5,-,CASSVLSGPPQETQYF,TGTGCCAGCAGCGTCCTTAGCGGTCCCCCACAAGAGACCCAGTACTTC
few,TRBV6-5,TRBJ2-4,-,CASSSRAGGNIQYF,TGTGCCAGCAGCTCCAGGGCCGGGGGAAACATTCAGTACTTC
-,TRBV19,TRBJ1-5,-,CASSIDLGRVQQPQHF,TGTGCCAGTAGTATAGATCTGGGCAGGGTCCAGCAGCCCCAGCATTTT
few,TRBV9,TRBJ1-2,-,CASSVDADSRGYGYTF,TGTGCCAGCAGCGTAGATGCCGATAGCCGAGGCTATGGCTACACCTTC
few,TRBV18,TRBJ1-5,-,CASSSEGGNQPQHF,TGTGCCAGCTCTTCCGAGGGTGGCAATCAGCCCCAGCATTTT